Below are 16 T cell receptor beta chains sequenced from a single sample in a study of cytomegalovirus exposure and HLA in healthy donors. 60 Vbeta and 13 Jbeta primers were used in PCR. Clones were read by immunoSEQ multiplex PCR, and TCRdb kept only the in-frame ones, dropping some. The sample lists about 61,000 clones, more than 80% occurring once. Sample: PBMCs. The receptors come from a man aged 25 to 40 in good health and CMV-seropositive.

The chain combines TRBV5-1 with TRBJ2-1; tentative D call: TRBD2 (6 bases). Germline V gene lookup returns CDR1 SGHRS and CDR2 YFSETQ. The CDR3 is 14 amino acids. Trimming removed 0 bases at V and 7 bases at J, with 11 bases between. The CDR3 DNA reads TGCGCCAGCAGCTTGGCCGGCGGGGAAAATGAGCAGTTCTTC. Amino acids: CASSLAGGENEQFF.

V and J are TRBV10-3 and TRBJ2-5, with TRBD1 matching over 8 bases. The end of the DNA aligns better with TRBJ2-7, so the J call may be wrong. Germline CDR1 reads ENHRY; CDR2 reads SYGVKD. The CDR3 is made up of 15 amino acids. The CDR3 bases are TGTGCCATCAGTGAAGGCGACAGGGGTTTCTACGAGCAGTACTTC. Protein sequence: CAISEGDRGFYEQYF.

This chain uses TRBV27 with TRBJ2-1; 10 nucleotides match TRBD2. There are 15 residues in the CDR3. Germline V gene data show CDR1 as MNHEY and CDR2 as SMNVEV (reference sequence). Unmatched junction bases numbered 3, after V lost 3 bases and J lost 4 bases. CDR3 amino acids: CASSFTSGIYNEQFF. CDR3 sequence (DNA): TGTGCCAGCAGTTTCACTAGCGGGATTTACAATGAGCAGTTCTTC.

In its sample, this clone was seen once. This chain uses TRBV18 with TRBJ2-1; 10 bases are a match to TRBD2. The germline V gene has CDR1 KGHSH and CDR2 LQKENI. V was pared by 0 bases and J by 6 bases, with 5 bases of the junction left unmatched. The CDR3 is made up of 16 amino acids. CDR3 residues: CASSPPSLAGFNEQFF. The DNA of the CDR3 is TGTGCCAGCTCACCACCATCACTAGCGGGGTTCAATGAGCAGTTCTTC.

The chain combines TRBV9 with TRBJ2-6; maybe TRBD1 (5 bases). Trimming stripped 1 base from V and 1 base from J, with 12 bases between. The CDR3 contains 17 residues. Germline V gene sequence: CDR1 SGDLS, CDR2 YYNGEE. The CDR3 protein is CASSVSQGRSGANVLTF. The CDR3, as DNA: TGTGCCAGCAGCGTAAGCCAGGGAAGATCTGGGGCCAACGTCCTGACTTTC.

The rearrangement uses TRBV30 and TRBJ2-3; tentatively, D is TRBD2 (6 bases). The CDR3 is 14 residues long. Trimming removed 0 bases at V and 8 bases at J, with 15 bases between. The germline V gene encodes CDR1 GTSNPN and CDR2 SVGIG (reference sequence). CDR3: CAWSVGRRATTQYF. CDR3 bases: TGTGCCTGGAGTGTTGGAAGGAGGGCCACTACGCAGTATTTT.

This rearrangement joins TRBV28 to TRBJ2-5; TRBD2 is a possible D gene (6 bases). Germline CDR1 MDHEN, CDR2 SYDVKM. This CDR3 is built from 13 residues. The germline V and J ends were trimmed by 6 bases and 3 bases, with 11 bases remaining between them. The CDR3 region is CASRGGTEETQYF. The CDR3 DNA sequence: TGTGCCAGCAGGGGCGGGACGGAAGAGACCCAGTACTTC. Based on the CDR3 plus reference TRBV28 and TRBJ2-5, the full variable domain is DVKVTQSSRYLVKRTGEKVFLECVQDMDHENMFWYRQDPGLGLRLIYFSYDVKMKEKGDIPEGYSVSREKKERFSLILESASTNQTSMYLCASRGGTEETQYFGPGTRLLVL.

This sequence joins TRBV20-1 and TRBJ1-1; D is uncertain. V was trimmed by 5 bases and J by 11 bases, leaving 15 bases between them. The CDR3 totals 11 residues. CDR1 is DFQATT, CDR2 SNEGSKA, per germline (reference sequence). CDR3 loop: CSAPVGYWAFF. For the CDR3, the DNA is TGCAGTGCTCCGGTCGGTTACTGGGCTTTCTTT.

This rearrangement joins TRBV30 to TRBJ2-6, with a tentative D call TRBD1 (5 bases). The CDR3 covers 14 residues. CDR1 GTSNPN and CDR2 SVGIG come from the germline V gene (reference sequence). The V and J ends lost 5 bases and 4 bases respectively, with 12 bases between them. CDR3 in DNA: TGTGCCTGGGACCAGGGTTCCGGGGCCAACGTCCTGACTTTC. Protein product: CAWDQGSGANVLTF.

V is TRBV5-1 and J is TRBJ2-2, with D unresolved. CDR1 and CDR2 (germline): SGHRS, YFSETQ. The CDR3 sequence is 13 residues long. The V end was cut by 5 bases, the J end by 2 bases, with 7 bases between. This CDR3 is CASRETNTGELFF. Written as DNA, the CDR3 is TGCGCCAGCAGAGAGACTAACACCGGGGAGCTGTTTTTT.

Concerning this clone itself: The junction differs from germline at one of its ends, possibly a read error. The chain employs TRBV9 and TRBJ2-5; 9 bases align to TRBD2. CDR1 is SGDLS and CDR2 is YYNGEE in the germline V gene. The CDR3 totals 16 residues. The CDR3 region is CASSASGLAVQGTQYF. The CDR3 region has the DNA TGTGCCAGCTCGGCCTCGGGACTAGCAGTTCAAGGGACCCAGTACTTC.

This clone was observed once. This chain uses TRBV5-6 with TRBJ2-1; 9 bases line up with TRBD2. The trim removed 4 bases at V and 0 bases at J, leaving 5 bases unmatched. CDR1 SGHDT and CDR2 YYEEEE come from the germline V gene. This CDR3 has 16 amino acids. CDR3 bases: TGTGCCAGCAGCCCCCTAGCGGGGTTCTCCTACAATGAGCAGTTCTTC. Encoded protein: CASSPLAGFSYNEQFF.

The chain combines TRBV6-4 with TRBJ2-2; 8 bases are a match to TRBD2. This CDR3 region has 15 residues. V trimming: 5 bases; J trimming: 3 bases; junction bases outside the gene matches: 5. Germline CDR1 MRHNA, CDR2 SNTAGT. The CDR3 DNA sequence: TGTGCCAGCAGTACGGCGGGGGGAGACACCGGGGAGCTGTTTTTT. Translation gives CASSTAGGDTGELFF.

The chain employs TRBV19 and TRBJ1-4; 9 bases match TRBD1. The CDR3 loop spans 15 amino acids. With 5 bases clipped from V and 8 bases from J, the junction kept 9 bases outside the gene matches. Germline assignment: CDR1 LNHDA and CDR2 SQIVND (reference sequence). CDR3 in amino acids: CASSVWTGDKEKLFF. In DNA form, the CDR3 reads TGTGCCAGTAGTGTTTGGACAGGGGACAAGGAAAAACTGTTTTTT. Full variable domain (rest looked up from reference TRBV19 and TRBJ1-4): DGGITQSPKYLFRKEGQNVTLSCEQNLNHDAMYWYRQDPGQGLRLIYYSQIVNDFQKGDIAEGYSVSREKKESFPLTVTSAQKNPTAFYLCASSVWTGDKEKLFFGSGTQLSVL.

The rearrangement links TRBV13 to TRBJ2-1; D gene uncertain. Germline CDR1 and CDR2: PRHDT and FYEKMQ (reference sequence). CDR3 length: 13 amino acids. V shed 4 bases and J shed 0 bases, with 4 bases lying between them. Here the CDR3 reads CASSSSSYNEQFF. The CDR3 nucleotides are TGTGCCAGCAGCTCGAGCTCCTACAATGAGCAGTTCTTC.

This chain links TRBV7-9 with TRBJ2-7; D possibly corresponds to TRBD2 (6 bases). Trimming removed 5 bases from V and 6 bases from J, with 17 bases in between. Per germline, CDR1 SEHNR and CDR2 FQNEAQ (reference sequence). The CDR3 is 14 residues long. Written as DNA, the CDR3 is TGTGCCAGCAGCCCTGGGCCGGGGGTTCCCGAGCAGTACTTC. The encoded protein is CASSPGPGVPEQYF.